Presented here are 4 T cell receptor beta chains from one specimen sequenced in a study of T cells in Graves' hyperthyroidism and ophthalmopathy. The TCR beta CDR3 regions underwent amplification using RNA transcripts as the source. In the first-round RT-PCR of the TCR CDR3, the HTBI primer set was used. Each CDR3 protein is one row after TCRdb ran MiXCR on the multiplex PCR reads. The sample consists of roughly 420,000 distinct CDR3 sequences, about a sixth of them appearing once. Sequenced material: blood. The source is a woman in her late teens or twenties with Graves' hyperthyroidism.

This clonotype appeared many times. The rearrangement uses TRBV7-2 and TRBJ1-4; TRBD1 aligns across 8 bases. The V and J ends lost 9 bases and 6 bases, in that order; junction bases with no gene match: 6. The CDR3 length is 13 residues. CDR1 is SGHTA, CDR2 FQGNSA, per germline. The CDR3: CASRPGGYEKLFF. DNA of the CDR3: TGTGCCAGTCGACCAGGGGGCTATGAAAAACTGTTTTTT.

This clonotype was seen at least ten times. The chain employs TRBV15 and TRBJ2-3, with D tentatively TRBD1 (6 bases). This CDR3 comprises 18 residues. The germline CDR1 and CDR2 sequences are LNHNV and YYDKDF (reference sequence). V was shortened by 0 bases and J by 1 base, with 17 bases between the two germline ends. The CDR3 sequence is CATSRDSPAAGGTDTQYF. Written as DNA, the CDR3 is TGTGCCACCAGCAGAGACTCCCCCGCGGCAGGGGGCACAGATACGCAGTATTTT.

This clonotype appeared many times. This chain joins TRBV10-3 and TRBJ2-3; 11 bases are a match to TRBD2. CDR1 is ENHRY and CDR2 is SYGVKD in the germline V gene. The CDR3 runs to 16 residues. V was pared by 10 bases and J by 4 bases, with 13 bases of the junction left unmatched. CDR3: CATTPITSGRSDTQYF. The DNA for the CDR3 is TGTGCCACCACGCCCATTACTAGCGGGAGATCAGATACGCAGTATTTT.

This clonotype was seen a few times. This sequence joins TRBV9 and TRBJ2-2, with D tentatively TRBD2 (5 bases). The CDR3 is 16 residues long. The germline CDR1 and CDR2 sequences are SGDLS and YYNGEE. V lost 0 bases and J lost 3, with 12 bases in between. The CDR3 sequence: CASSVDIGADTGELFF. The DNA of the CDR3 is TGTGCCAGCAGCGTAGATATAGGAGCGGACACCGGGGAGCTGTTTTTT.